Below, 9 T cell receptor beta chains from the same sample are listed, as sequenced in a study of blood T cell repertoires in COVID-19. Some clones are missing from TCRdb's copy, which holds only in-frame ones; the method was immunoSEQ multiplex PCR. The sample carries tens of thousands of clones, 65% to 90% recorded once. The specimen sequenced was peripheral blood. These receptors came from a man aged 80 or over with acute or convalescent COVID-19.

The V and J genes are TRBV7-2 and TRBJ2-3; 12 nucleotides agree with TRBD2. The CDR3 is 16 amino acids. Germline V gene data show CDR1 as SGHTA and CDR2 as FQGNSA. V lost 0 bases to trimming and J lost 7 bases; unmatched junction nucleotides: 5. The CDR3 coding sequence is TGTGCCAGCAGCTTAGCCCTAGCGGGAGGGCTGAATACGCAGTATTTT. Its translation: CASSLALAGGLNTQYF.

The chain carries TRBV12-3 or TRBV12-4 and TRBJ1-1, with 8 bases fitting TRBD1. This CDR3 has 13 residues. The junction had 0 bases not matched to a gene; V was cut back by 1 base and J by 5 bases. CDR3 region: CASSLGQGTEAFF. In DNA form, the CDR3 reads TGTGCCAGCAGTTTAGGACAGGGGACTGAAGCTTTCTTT.

V gene TRBV7-8 combines with J gene TRBJ2-7; tentatively, D is TRBD2 (5 bases). The CDR3 runs to 13 residues. V gave up 4 bases and J gave up 6 bases, with 13 bases separating them. Germline V gene lookup returns CDR1 SGHVS and CDR2 FQNEAQ. The CDR3 sequence is CASSSDRAGEQYF. In DNA, the CDR3 is TGTGCCAGCAGCTCGGATAGGGCGGGCGAGCAGTACTTC.

V and J are TRBV5-1 and TRBJ2-7, with TRBD2 matching 14 bases. The J segment lost 4 bases and the V segment lost 4 bases, leaving 22 bases of the junction unmatched. CDR1 and CDR2 (germline): SGHRS, YFSETQ. The CDR3 is 21 residues long. As DNA, the CDR3 is TGCGCCAGCAGCCTAACAGGGTTCACTTTCCTGGGACTAGCGGGAGAATACGAGCAGTACTTC. Translation: CASSLTGFTFLGLAGEYEQYF.

This clone has a single count. The J gene is TRBJ2-1, the V gene TRBV14, with D unclear. The CDR3 runs 16 residues. Germline-derived CDR1 and CDR2 are SGHDN and FVKESK. Trimming cost V 1 base and J 8 bases, with 18 bases left between them. The CDR3 region is CASSQGLGSKKDEQFF. CDR3 sequence (DNA): TGTGCCAGCAGCCAAGGGTTGGGCAGCAAAAAGGATGAGCAGTTCTTC.

This clone came up once. V gene TRBV5-1 combines with J gene TRBJ1-1; 8 bases are a match to TRBD1. The CDR3 covers 14 residues. Germline-derived CDR1 and CDR2 are SGHRS and YFSETQ. The trim removed 2 bases at V and 1 base at J, leaving 1 base unmatched. CDR3 region: CASSFQGANTEAFF. Written as DNA, the CDR3 is TGCGCCAGCAGCTTTCAGGGGGCGAACACTGAAGCTTTCTTT.

This rearrangement joins TRBV5-1 to TRBJ1-2; 9 bases line up with TRBD1. Trimming removed 4 bases from V and 5 bases from J; junction bases left unmatched: 12. CDR3 length equals 16 residues. Germline loops: CDR1 SGHRS, CDR2 YFSETQ. CDR3 loop: CASSPSPGQGAYGYTF. The CDR3, as DNA: TGCGCCAGCAGCCCCTCTCCGGGACAGGGTGCGTATGGCTACACCTTC. Variable domain in full (rest from reference TRBV5-1 and TRBJ1-2): KAGVTQTPRYLIKTRGQQVTLSCSPISGHRSVSWYQQTPGQGLQFLFEYFSETQRNKGNFPGRFSGRQFSNSRSEMNVSTLELGDSALYLCASSPSPGQGAYGYTFGSGTRLTVV.

The rearrangement joins TRBV18 to TRBJ2-3; possible D gene TRBD2, 5 bases. The germline V and J ends were trimmed by 6 bases and 0 bases, with 13 bases remaining between them. The CDR3 length is 15 residues. Germline CDR1 and CDR2: KGHSH and LQKENI. The CDR3 bases are TGTGCCAGCTCGCCCTCTAGCCTTAGCACAGATACGCAGTATTTT. Protein: CASSPSSLSTDTQYF.

This clone was detected only a few times. The chain recombines TRBV5-1 with TRBJ1-3; 7 nucleotides agree with TRBD1. The CDR3 runs 17 residues. Germline values: CDR1 SGHRS, CDR2 YFSETQ. The J segment lost 2 bases and the V segment lost 4 bases, leaving 12 bases of the junction unmatched. The DNA for the CDR3 is TGCGCCAGCAGCATCTCCCCAGGGGGATTAGCTGGAAACACCATATATTTT. This sequence encodes CASSISPGGLAGNTIYF.